One and the same sample provided the 25 T cell receptor beta chains below, sequenced in a study of blood T cell repertoires in COVID-19 (dated by TCRdb to the early 2020s). Library method: the immunoSEQ multiplex PCR assay. Sourced from immuneACCESS, this table was stored by TCRdb with only in-frame sequences that have V and J called. A share of the clones is absent; for the studies checked, an unresolved V gene accounts for under half, and the remainder has no known explanation. The table for this sample lists approximately 80,000 clones; 88% of them were counted only once. Together, the top ten hold about 8.2% of the sample. Material: peripheral blood. Receptors originate from a human donor in a cohort sampled during active COVID-19.

This chain uses TRBV6-2 or TRBV6-3 with TRBJ1-4; 10 bases fit TRBD1. The V gene's germline CDR1 is MNHEY and CDR2 SVGEGT. This CDR3 is 15 amino acids long. With 6 bases clipped from V and 8 bases from J, the junction kept 9 bases outside the gene matches. The CDR3 sequence: CASSDTGTGVEKLFF. CDR3 nucleotide sequence: TGTGCCAGCAGCGATACCGGGACAGGGGTCGAAAAACTGTTTTTT.

This rearrangement joins TRBV3-1 (or the pseudogene TRBV3-2) to TRBJ2-5; 8 nucleotides match TRBD1. The V gene end was trimmed by 1 base and the J gene end by 5 bases; junction bases not matched to a gene: 3. Germline CDR1 is LGHDT and CDR2 is YNNKEL (reference sequence). The CDR3 sequence is 14 residues long. The CDR3 DNA sequence: TGTGCCAGCAGCCAAGGGACAGGGCGGGAGACCCAGTACTTC. Amino acid sequence: CASSQGTGRETQYF.

The chain links TRBV5-1 to TRBJ2-3; the match to TRBD2 covers 9 bases. The trim removed 5 bases at V and 4 bases at J, leaving 8 bases unmatched. In germline, CDR1 is SGHRS, CDR2 YFSETQ. This CDR3 spans 15 amino acids. CDR3 sequence: CASRAGGQTPDTQYF. CDR3 sequence (DNA): TGCGCCAGCAGGGCGGGGGGGCAGACCCCAGATACGCAGTATTTT.

This chain joins TRBV19 and TRBJ2-3; 10 bases line up with TRBD2. This CDR3 has 14 residues. Germline V gene sequence: CDR1 LNHDA, CDR2 SQIVND (reference sequence). V lost 3 bases, J lost 5 bases, and 2 bases stayed unmatched. The chain's CDR3 is CASSIRLAGDTQYF. CDR3 sequence (DNA): TGTGCCAGTAGTATCAGACTAGCGGGAGATACGCAGTATTTT.

This clone was observed a handful of times. J is TRBJ2-3 and V is TRBV4-1; 9 nucleotides agree with TRBD2. J was trimmed by 3 bases and V by 7 bases; bases with no gene match: 14. The germline CDR1 and CDR2 sequences are MGHRA and YSYEKL. The CDR3 consists of 17 residues. The CDR3 nucleotides are TGCGCCAGCACTCTCGGCGGGGGGGCCGTTGAGACAGATACGCAGTATTTT. Its protein product is CASTLGGGAVETDTQYF.

The chain carries TRBV7-2 and TRBJ2-7, with 8 bases matching TRBD2. Unmatched junction bases numbered 5, after V lost 6 bases and J lost 1 base. CDR1 SGHTA and CDR2 FQGNSA come from the germline V gene. The CDR3 extends over 14 amino acids. DNA for the CDR3: TGTGCCAGCAGGGCCGGGACTAGTTCCTACGAGCAGTACTTC. Protein product: CASRAGTSSYEQYF.

This chain's CDR3 is CASSLGGDPYGYTF. DNA of the CDR3: TGTGCCAGCAGCCTCGGGGGGGATCCCTATGGCTACACCTTC. The chain combines TRBV6-5 with TRBJ1-2; maybe TRBD1 (5 bases). The V and J ends lost 6 bases and 4 bases respectively, with 15 bases between them. The CDR3 has 14 amino acids. Germline lookup yields CDR1 MNHEY and CDR2 SVGAGI.

The J gene is TRBJ2-5, the V gene TRBV20-1; possibly TRBD1 for D (6 bases). Germline loops: CDR1 DFQATT, CDR2 SNEGSKA (reference sequence). The CDR3 is 11 residues long. The CDR3 reads CRGDTQETQYF. The CDR3 region has the DNA TGCAGGGGGGACACCCAAGAGACCCAGTACTTC.

The chain is built from TRBV5-4 and TRBJ2-7, with a weak D call TRBD2 (5 bases). Germline V gives CDR1 SGHNT, CDR2 YYREEE (reference sequence). The germline V and J ends were trimmed by 4 bases and 5 bases, with 16 bases remaining between them. The CDR3 length is 14 residues. This chain's CDR3 is CASSLPGLLNEQYF. In DNA, the CDR3 is TGTGCCAGCAGCCTACCAGGACTCTTGAACGAGCAGTACTTC.

V and J are TRBV27 and TRBJ2-7, with a tentative D call TRBD2 (7 bases). Germline CDR1 and CDR2: MNHEY and SMNVEV (reference sequence). The CDR3 is made up of 14 amino acids. The V and J ends lost 5 bases and 4 bases respectively, with 15 bases between them. The CDR3 DNA reads as TGTGCCAGCAGTACATGGGGGGGGCAGTACGAGCAGTACTTC. Protein: CASSTWGGQYEQYF.

V usage is TRBV20-1 and J usage is TRBJ2-1, with D tentatively TRBD1 (5 bases). Germline V gene sequence: CDR1 DFQATT, CDR2 SNEGSKA (reference sequence). Trimming took off 2 bases at V and 16 bases at J, with 15 bases between the two ends. The CDR3 sequence is 11 residues long. The CDR3 DNA reads TGCAGTGCTAGAATCCCGCAGGGTGAATTCTTC. Protein sequence: CSARIPQGEFF.

The J gene is TRBJ1-1, the V gene TRBV12-3 or TRBV12-4, with a weak D call TRBD1 (5 bases). With 8 bases removed from V and 0 bases from J, the gap between germline ends came to 10 bases. CDR3 length: 13 amino acids. CDR3 DNA: TGTGCCAGCCACAGGAATATGAACACTGAAGCTTTCTTT. The encoded protein is CASHRNMNTEAFF.

The chain joins TRBV7-8 to TRBJ2-7; the D is unclear. Trimming cost V 3 bases and J 3 bases, with 9 bases left between them. The CDR3 consists of 13 residues. In germline, CDR1 is SGHVS, CDR2 FQNEAQ. CDR3 sequence: CASSLNRDYEQYF. The CDR3 DNA reads as TGTGCCAGCAGCTTGAATAGAGACTACGAGCAGTACTTC.

The chain has TRBV15 and TRBJ2-3; 15 nucleotides match TRBD2. V dropped 4 bases and J dropped 0; count of bases not matched to a gene: 2. The CDR3 totals 17 residues. Germline CDR1 and CDR2: LNHNV and YYDKDF (reference sequence). This CDR3 is CATSTGLAGGSTDTQYF. CDR3 nucleotide sequence: TGTGCCACCAGCACAGGACTAGCGGGAGGGAGCACAGATACGCAGTATTTT.

The chain is built from TRBV2 and TRBJ1-6, with D tentatively TRBD1 (6 bases). Trimming took 2 bases from V and 7 from J, leaving 12 bases between them. CDR3 length equals 15 residues. Germline-derived CDR1 and CDR2 are SNHLY and FYNNEI. CDR3 sequence reads: CASSEWTELNSPLHF. CDR3 sequence (DNA): TGTGCCAGCAGTGAATGGACAGAATTAAATTCACCCCTCCACTTT.

The V and J genes are TRBV5-1 and TRBJ2-3; maybe TRBD2 (5 bases). The CDR3 length is 16 residues. The germline V gene has CDR1 SGHRS and CDR2 YFSETQ. The V end was cut by 4 bases, the J end by 2 bases, with 17 bases between. CDR3: CASSGGVDGVTDTQYF. The CDR3 DNA is TGCGCCAGCAGCGGCGGTGTGGACGGGGTCACAGATACGCAGTATTTT.

This chain connects TRBV7-3 to TRBJ2-5, with D possibly matching TRBD2 (7 bases). CDR3 length equals 14 residues. With 5 bases removed from V and 4 bases from J, the gap between germline ends came to 14 bases. The germline V gene has CDR1 SGHTA and CDR2 FQGTGA. CDR3 protein: CASSPRGGLETQYF. The CDR3, as DNA: TGTGCCAGCAGCCCAAGGGGGGGGCTAGAGACCCAGTACTTC.

This sequence joins TRBV3-1 (or the pseudogene TRBV3-2) and TRBJ2-7; D is possibly TRBD2 (7 bases). The CDR3 consists of 14 residues. Trimming cost V 4 bases and J 3 bases, with 13 bases left between them. The germline V gene has CDR1 LGHDT and CDR2 YNNKEL (reference sequence). The CDR3 nucleotides are TGTGCCAGCAGCCGCGGGGGCGGGGTCTACGAGCAGTACTTC. Its translation is CASSRGGGVYEQYF.

A single count supports this clone. V usage is TRBV2 and J usage is TRBJ1-2; D is unclear. The length of the CDR3 is 11 residues. Germline loops: CDR1 SNHLY, CDR2 FYNNEI. Trimming cost V 7 bases and J 8 bases, with 11 bases left between them. CDR3 nucleotides: TGTGCCAGCACTTACAGTGCCGGCTACACCTTC. Translation gives CASTYSAGYTF.

Comments on this clone: A junction boundary mismatches the germline segment, possibly from a read error. The chain joins TRBV5-1 to TRBJ2-7; TRBD1 aligns across 11 bases. CDR3 length equals 13 residues. Germline V gene sequence: CDR1 SGHRS, CDR2 YFSETQ. The CDR3 DNA reads TGCACCAGCAGGGGGACAGGGGGCTACGAGCAGTACTTC. It codes for CTSRGTGGYEQYF.

This clone was counted a single time. The chain is built from TRBV18 and TRBJ2-7; 12 nucleotides align to TRBD1. The V gene's germline CDR1 is KGHSH and CDR2 LQKENI. V dropped 0 bases and J dropped 4; count of bases not matched to a gene: 7. This CDR3 comprises 17 residues. The CDR3 is CASSPPGQGALVYEQYF. DNA of the CDR3: TGTGCCAGCTCACCACCGGGACAGGGGGCCCTGGTATACGAGCAGTACTTC.

This clone has just a few counts. The chain joins TRBV3-1 (or the pseudogene TRBV3-2) to TRBJ2-5; a possible D gene is TRBD2 (5 bases). CDR1 is LGHDT and CDR2 is YNNKEL in the germline V gene (reference sequence). Trimming took off 1 base at V and 1 base at J, with 7 bases between the two ends. The CDR3 runs to 14 residues. CDR3 protein: CASSQGTSQETQYF. The CDR3 DNA is TGTGCCAGCAGCCAAGGGACTTCCCAAGAGACCCAGTACTTC.

The V and J genes are TRBV3-1 (or the pseudogene TRBV3-2) and TRBJ1-1, with 8 positions matching TRBD1. The trim removed 10 bases at V and 4 bases at J, leaving 2 bases unmatched. The CDR3 covers 11 residues. CDR1 is LGHDT, CDR2 YNNKEL, per germline (reference sequence). Here the CDR3 reads CATQGATEAFF. The CDR3 DNA follows: TGTGCCACCCAGGGGGCCACTGAAGCTTTCTTT.

The V call is TRBV6-5, the J call TRBJ2-3; perhaps TRBD2 as D (6 bases). Germline CDR1 MNHEY, CDR2 SVGAGI. CDR3 length: 15 residues. V was clipped by 11 bases and J by 0 bases, with 18 bases between them. The chain's CDR3 is CAAARVAESTDTQYF. The CDR3 coding sequence is TGTGCCGCAGCCCGGGTAGCGGAGAGCACAGATACGCAGTATTTT.

The chain joins TRBV4-2 to TRBJ2-1, with 13 nucleotides matching TRBD2. The J segment lost 8 bases and the V segment lost 1 base, leaving 8 bases of the junction unmatched. The CDR3 totals 17 residues. Germline V gene lookup returns CDR1 LGHNA and CDR2 YNFKEQ. The chain's CDR3 is CASSQGEGLAGIDEQFF. In DNA, the CDR3 is TGTGCCAGCAGCCAAGGCGAGGGACTAGCGGGAATAGATGAGCAGTTCTTC.